The present entry profiles one T cell receptor (beta chain) with its context. Antigen specificity is unknown. The library protocol tagged individual cDNA molecules with unique molecular identifiers. TCRdb reprocessed the 5' RACE reads with MiXCR, giving one entry per CDR3 protein. Of some 46,000 distinct CDR3 sequences listed, 5.5% to 7.5% are singletons. Losses at the gene ends were 11 bases for V and 5 bases for J; bases not matched to a gene: 20. The CDR3 extends over 17 amino acids. Germline V gives CDR1 ENHRY, CDR2 SYGVKD. This entry comes from a study of early T cells in non-severe SARS-CoV-2 infection. Study in general: Whole-blood bulk RNA, unsorted, was sequenced, and chains were unpaired.

Study results and limitations: A preference for anti-spike CD8 responses marked VDJdb matching, which missed private and CD4 specificities.

This clonotype originated in an adult who was a healthcare worker with PCR-confirmed SARS-CoV-2 infection or an uninfected control (not recorded which). The sample consisted of whole blood, taken at baseline. The chain couples TRBV10-3 to TRBJ2-7; 11 nucleotides match TRBD2. This CDR3 reads CASQDGLAGGKRDEQYF. For the CDR3, the DNA is TGTGCCTCCCAAGATGGGCTAGCGGGGGGCAAAAGGGACGAGCAGTACTTC.